This T cell receptor (beta chain) came from a study of shared clonotypes between healthy human individuals. Authors' data handling: Because ImmunoSEQ provided only junction sequences with no quality scores, the filtering differed. The method was immunoSEQ multiplex PCR; TCRdb's version includes in-frame clones alone and lacks a portion of them. The DNA gave D and trimming, while V, J and clone size come from that table. The sample holds 1.4 million to 1.5 million clones, about 96% seen once. The sequence derives from a young man in good health. The sequenced sample was naive CD4+ T cells sorted from blood. Subset given: CD45RA+ positively selected.

CDR3 sequence: CTSSSLPGLADNEQFF. The CDR3, as DNA: TGCACCAGCAGCTCCCTACCGGGACTAGCGGACAATGAGCAGTTCTTC. V gene TRBV1 combines with J gene TRBJ2-1; the tabulated D call, TRBD2, remains unverified against the DNA. TRBV1 is a documented pseudogene. This CDR3 contains 16 residues.